Shown below are 7 T cell receptor beta chains from a single sample sequenced in a study of blood T cell repertoires in COVID-19. Generated by immunoSEQ multiplex PCR, the TCRdb table keeps only in-frame clones and is missing some. The sample includes fewer than 200,000 clones, around 90% of them seen just once. The sequenced sample was peripheral blood. The receptors derive from a woman aged 60-70 years who had recovered from COVID-19.

The V call is TRBV4-1, the J call TRBJ2-5; tentative D call: TRBD1 (6 bases). With 5 bases removed from V and 2 bases from J, the gap between germline ends came to 9 bases. This CDR3 region has 13 residues. The V gene's germline CDR1 is MGHRA and CDR2 YSYEKL. CDR3 loop: CASSFQGQETQYF. Written as DNA, the CDR3 is TGCGCCAGCAGCTTCCAGGGGCAAGAGACCCAGTACTTC.

The chain joins TRBV5-1 to TRBJ2-3; weak D call: TRBD2 (6 bases). The CDR3 contains 14 residues. CDR1 SGHRS and CDR2 YFSETQ come from the germline V gene. Trimming pared 4 bases from V and 2 bases from J, leaving 11 bases between. This CDR3 is CASSLGTFTDTQYF. The DNA for the CDR3 is TGCGCCAGCAGCCTAGGGACTTTCACAGATACGCAGTATTTT.

V gene TRBV5-1 combines with J gene TRBJ2-2; 7 bases fit TRBD2. The junction had 8 bases not matched to a gene; V was cut back by 0 bases and J by 3 bases. The CDR3 runs to 17 residues. Germline values: CDR1 SGHRS, CDR2 YFSETQ. The CDR3 DNA follows: TGCGCCAGCAGCTTGGATCCCAGCGGGGATTACACCGGGGAGCTGTTTTTT. Protein product: CASSLDPSGDYTGELFF. Filled out from reference TRBV5-1 and TRBJ2-2, the complete variable domain reads KAGVTQTPRYLIKTRGQQVTLSCSPISGHRSVSWYQQTPGQGLQFLFEYFSETQRNKGNFPGRFSGRQFSNSRSEMNVSTLELGDSALYLCASSLDPSGDYTGELFFGEGSRLTVL.

The chain joins TRBV28 to TRBJ1-1; D is unclear. The CDR3 has 11 amino acids. V lost 8 bases and J lost 3, with 7 bases in between. CDR1 and CDR2 from the germline V gene are MDHEN and SYDVKM. The CDR3 here is CASLRDTEAFF. In DNA, the CDR3 is TGTGCCAGCCTGAGGGACACTGAAGCTTTCTTT.

This chain uses TRBV7-8 with TRBJ1-1; D perhaps matches TRBD1 (6 bases). CDR1 and CDR2 from the germline V gene are SGHVS and FQNEAQ. V was clipped by 4 bases and J by 0 bases, with 12 bases between them. The CDR3 is 15 residues long. Here the CDR3 reads CASSSQGSLNTEAFF. CDR3 sequence (DNA): TGTGCCAGCAGCTCACAGGGATCCCTGAACACTGAAGCTTTCTTT.

The chain recombines TRBV3-1 (or the pseudogene TRBV3-2) with TRBJ1-2; 8 bases are shared with TRBD1. With V trimmed by 0 bases and J by 3 bases, 3 bases remained unmatched. The length of the CDR3 is 15 residues. Germline loops: CDR1 LGHDT, CDR2 YNNKEL (reference sequence). The CDR3 coding sequence is TGTGCCAGCAGCCAAGATTACAGGGGGTACTATGGCTACACCTTC. Protein: CASSQDYRGYYGYTF.

This chain joins TRBV6-1 and TRBJ1-4, with D possibly TRBD1 on 5 matching bases. This CDR3 is 15 amino acids long. V lost 2 bases to trimming and J lost 6 bases, with 13 bases between them. Germline assignment: CDR1 MNHNS and CDR2 SASEGT. The CDR3 spells CASSEMIGTYEKLFF. CDR3 bases: TGTGCCAGCAGTGAAATGATAGGGACTTATGAAAAACTGTTTTTT.